The T cell receptor beta chain under discussion was sequenced for a study of PD-1 blockade in mismatch repair-deficient tumors. About the study: Patients had approximately 11 mismatch repair-deficient cancer types and were previously treated and progressing. Study conclusions and caveats: After pembrolizumab, tumor-resident clones rose rapidly, then generally contracted before radiologic responses.

As to this clone: Its antigen is not known.

The assay was immunoSEQ multiplex PCR, and TCRdb's table has in-frame clones only and misses some. Of 11,000 to 15,000 clones in the sample, 80% to 90% were seen once. The CDR3 covers 18 residues. Germline CDR1 and CDR2: MGHRA and YSYEKL. With 0 bases clipped from V and 4 bases from J, the junction kept 8 bases outside the gene matches. Every patient had mismatch repair deficiency by PCR or immunohistochemistry. The receptor was derived from an adult with mismatch repair-deficient cancer. Sequences were derived from PBMCs, sampled approximately 15 weeks after starting pembrolizumab. This chain uses TRBV4-1 with TRBJ1-4; TRBD1 matches at 10 bases. The CDR3 region is CASSQDEDRGALNEKLFF. The CDR3, as DNA: TGCGCCAGCAGCCAAGACGAGGACAGGGGGGCCCTTAATGAAAAACTGTTTTTT.